This TCR beta chain originates from a study of shared clonotypes between healthy human individuals. The V gene's germline CDR1 is MDHEN and CDR2 SYDVKM. The CDR3 sequence is 15 residues long. V lost 6 bases and J 9 bases, leaving 21 bases between the germline ends. Profiled with immunoSEQ multiplex PCR; TCRdb holds only in-frame clones, not every one. The profile covers roughly 2.4 million clones, with approximately 94% appearing a single time and 0.1% to 0.15% taken by the ten largest. General study findings and limits: Rarefaction curves obtained for sorted subsets showed sequencing incomplete despite large depth. Tissues were not sampled, only blood, and their repertoires likely differ.

With respect to this clone: The antigen remains unidentified.

Sequenced sample: naive CD4+ T cells sorted from blood. As to subset: CD45RA+ positively selected. The origin of this receptor is a man aged 18 to 29 in good health. This chain connects TRBV28 to TRBJ1-5, with D possibly matching TRBD1 (5 bases). Here the CDR3 reads CASSCIGTPCGPQHF. CDR3 nucleotide sequence: TGTGCCAGCAGCTGCATCGGGACCCCGTGTGGGCCCCAGCATTTT.